The 16 T cell receptor beta chains listed next were all sequenced from one sample in a study of regulatory T cells. Study conclusions and caveats: Hydrophobic residues at CDR3 positions 6 and 7 were enriched in conventional CD4+ T cells of CD3G-deficient patients.

Amplification used 52 TRBV primers and 13 TRBJ primers. Sequenced by immunoSEQ multiplex PCR; TCRdb stores in-frame clones only, minus some. The data show about 35,000 clones, 70% to 90% seen once. The antigens for these receptors are not known. Sequenced input: conventional CD4+ T cells sorted from blood. These receptors were taken from a person under 35 with CD3G deficiency.

The CDR3 loop is CASGTAYEQYF. The CDR3 DNA reads TGTGCAAGCGGGACTGCCTACGAGCAGTACTTC. The V and J genes are TRBV28 and TRBJ2-7, with 7 bases lining up with TRBD2. Germline values: CDR1 MDHEN, CDR2 SYDVKM. CDR3 size: 11 residues. The full variable domain, its missing parts supplied by reference TRBV28 and TRBJ2-7, is DVKVTQSSRYLVKRTGEKVFLECVQDMDHENMFWYRQDPGLGLRLIYFSYDVKMKEKGDIPEGYSVSREKKERFSLILESASTNQTSMYLCASGTAYEQYFGPGTRLTVT.

This chain links TRBV18 with TRBJ2-5; D possibly corresponds to TRBD2 (5 bases). The length of the CDR3 is 13 residues. Germline V gene data show CDR1 as KGHSH and CDR2 as LQKENI. V lost 2 bases, J lost 4 bases, and 8 bases lay in between. In DNA, the CDR3 is TGTGCCAGCTCACCAGGAGAGGGAGAGACCCAGTACTTC. Amino acids: CASSPGEGETQYF.

The rearrangement links TRBV19 to TRBJ2-7; D remains unclear. V gave up 10 bases and J gave up 6 bases, with 19 bases separating them. Germline V gives CDR1 LNHDA, CDR2 SQIVND (reference sequence). This CDR3 has 13 residues. The CDR3 protein is CATAKSFSGEQYF. DNA for the CDR3: TGTGCCACGGCCAAGTCCTTCTCGGGCGAGCAGTACTTC.

The J gene is TRBJ1-1, the V gene TRBV28; D may be TRBD1 (6 bases). V was pared by 3 bases and J by 12 bases, with 20 bases between. CDR1 and CDR2 (germline): MDHEN, SYDVKM. This CDR3 region has 14 residues. CDR3 bases: TGTGCCAGCAGTTTGGGATTCCAGGGGAAGAAAACTTTCTTT. Amino acid sequence: CASSLGFQGKKTFF.

The chain joins TRBV6-1 to TRBJ2-7; D is ambiguous. Trimming pared 1 base from V and 0 bases from J, leaving 10 bases between. The CDR3 consists of 15 residues. Germline V CDR1 and CDR2: MNHNS, SASEGT. CDR3 nucleotide sequence: TGTGCCAGCAGTGAAGATCCCGATAGCTCCTACGAGCAGTACTTC. This codes for CASSEDPDSSYEQYF.

The chain is built from TRBV28 and TRBJ2-1, with TRBD2 matching over 8 bases. Germline CDR1 is MDHEN and CDR2 is SYDVKM. V trimming: 7 bases; J trimming: 0 bases; junction bases outside the gene matches: 5. The CDR3 has 15 amino acids. CDR3 residues: CASTLAGGSYNEQFF. The CDR3 DNA reads as TGTGCCAGCACTCTCGCGGGAGGCTCCTACAATGAGCAGTTCTTC.

CDR3 loop: CASSFGSLGYTF. The DNA of the CDR3 is TGTGCCAGCAGTTTTGGCTCGTTAGGCTACACCTTC. The V gene is TRBV6-6, the J gene TRBJ1-2; D call uncertain. CDR1 and CDR2 from the germline V gene are MNHNY and SVGAGI (reference sequence). V lost 4 bases and J 8 bases, leaving 11 bases between the germline ends. CDR3 length: 12 residues.

The chain links TRBV6-5 to TRBJ1-1; 8 bases match TRBD1. V gave up 6 bases and J gave up 1 base; unmatched junction bases: 7. The CDR3 extends over 15 amino acids. The germline gives CDR1 MNHEY, CDR2 SVGAGI. The chain's CDR3 is CASRTQGAKNTEAFF. The CDR3, as DNA: TGTGCCAGCAGGACCCAGGGGGCTAAGAACACTGAAGCTTTCTTT.

This clone was detected only once. The chain has TRBV11-2 and TRBJ2-1; 8 nucleotides match TRBD1. Germline V gene lookup returns CDR1 SGHAT and CDR2 FQNNGV. CDR3 length: 11 residues. The V segment lost 4 bases and the J segment 15 bases; nucleotides outside the gene matches: 5. The CDR3, as DNA: TGTGCCAGCAGCTCAGGACAGGGTCTGTTCTTC. This gives the protein CASSSGQGLFF.

The V call is TRBV5-1, the J call TRBJ2-3; D possibly corresponds to TRBD2 (5 bases). Trimming left V 4 bases short and J 2 bases short, with 20 bases between. CDR3 length: 17 residues. The germline gives CDR1 SGHRS, CDR2 YFSETQ. This CDR3 is CASSPGPGLANTDTQYF. The CDR3 DNA is TGCGCCAGCAGCCCGGGCCCCGGGCTAGCCAACACAGATACGCAGTATTTT. Looking up the rest from reference TRBV5-1 and TRBJ2-3 gives the full variable domain: KAGVTQTPRYLIKTRGQQVTLSCSPISGHRSVSWYQQTPGQGLQFLFEYFSETQRNKGNFPGRFSGRQFSNSRSEMNVSTLELGDSALYLCASSPGPGLANTDTQYFGPGTRLTVL.

This sequence joins TRBV28 and TRBJ2-7, with D unresolved. From germline, CDR1 is MDHEN and CDR2 SYDVKM. The CDR3 contains 14 residues. The V end was cut by 4 bases, the J end by 2 bases, with 12 bases between. The CDR3 DNA reads TGTGCCAGCAGTTCAAAAGGCATACCCTACGAGCAGTACTTC. Its protein product is CASSSKGIPYEQYF.

This chain links TRBV6-4 with TRBJ2-2, with unresolved D. Germline CDR1 reads MRHNA; CDR2 reads SNTAGT. The CDR3 runs 12 residues. The V gene lost 3 bases and the J gene lost 8 bases, with 7 bases spanning the gap. The DNA of the CDR3 is TGTGCCAGCAGTGAGCCGTGGGGGGAGCTGTTTTTT. It is translated as CASSEPWGELFF.

This clone was seen a few times. The V and J genes are TRBV10-3 and TRBJ1-2; TRBD1 agrees at 9 bases. CDR3 length: 15 residues. Germline V CDR1 and CDR2: ENHRY, SYGVKD. V lost 2 bases and J lost 2; bases outside the gene matches: 3. CDR3 sequence reads: CAISEGQGRNYGYTF. For the CDR3, the DNA is TGTGCCATCAGTGAGGGACAGGGGAGGAACTATGGCTACACCTTC.

This chain joins TRBV18 and TRBJ2-3; tentative D call: TRBD2 (6 bases). Per germline, CDR1 KGHSH and CDR2 LQKENI. There are 14 residues in the CDR3. V was pared by 6 bases and J by 4 bases, with 14 bases between. The CDR3 protein is CASSPGRRADTQYF. For the CDR3, the DNA is TGTGCCAGCTCGCCTGGACGGAGGGCAGATACGCAGTATTTT.

The chain combines TRBV5-1 with TRBJ2-6; tentative D call: TRBD2 (6 bases). Trimming left V 3 bases short and J 0 bases short, with 13 bases between. The germline V gene has CDR1 SGHRS and CDR2 YFSETQ. CDR3 length: 17 amino acids. The CDR3 bases are TGCGCCAGCAGCTGGGGGGACGGGACCTCTGGGGCCAACGTCCTGACTTTC. This encodes CASSWGDGTSGANVLTF.

This clone was picked up one time. The chain joins TRBV6-1 to TRBJ1-2; TRBD1 is a possible D gene (5 bases). This CDR3 has 13 residues. Looked up from germline, CDR1 is MNHNS and CDR2 is SASEGT. With 7 bases removed from V and 9 bases from J, the gap between germline ends came to 18 bases. Here the CDR3 DNA reads TGTGCCAGCACCCGGACACGGGGAGAGAGCTACACCTTC. Its protein is CASTRTRGESYTF.